The next 28 T cell receptor beta chains were all read from a single sample in a study of T-cell memory formation after mild COVID-19. Using its own MiXCR run on the 5' RACE reads, TCRdb lists one record per CDR3 protein. Here the sample spans around 200,000 distinct CDR3 sequences, around 26% being singletons. Material for sequencing was PBMCs or a T cell subset sorted from them (not recorded which). These receptors all come from an adult woman who had mild COVID-19 (a few samples of this study predate the infection). Cell type and time point are not known.

The chain has TRBV7-6 and TRBJ2-2; D is possibly TRBD1 (5 bases). CDR1 is SGHVS and CDR2 is FNYEAQ in the germline V gene. This CDR3 is built from 16 residues. The V and J ends lost 0 bases and 5 bases respectively, with 13 bases between them. CDR3 sequence reads: CASSLAQGGVTGELFF. The CDR3 nucleotides are TGTGCCAGCAGCTTAGCGCAGGGTGGTGTGACCGGGGAGCTGTTTTTT.

This clonotype was picked up a small number of times. The DNA for the CDR3 is TGTGCCAGCAGCTCCCGGGGCGACAGAGCTAATGAGCAGTTCTTC. This sequence encodes CASSSRGDRANEQFF. V and J are TRBV7-2 and TRBJ2-1; D possibly uses TRBD1 or TRBD2 (5 bases each). The V gene's germline CDR1 is SGHTA and CDR2 FQGNSA. The V end lost 4 bases, the J end lost 7 bases, and 17 bases lay between the germline ends. The CDR3 extends over 15 amino acids. The complete variable domain, with remaining parts taken from reference TRBV7-2 and TRBJ2-1, reads GAGVSQSPSNKVTEKGKDVELRCDPISGHTALYWYRQSLGQGLEFLIYFQGNSAPDKSGLPSDRFSAERTGGSVSTLTIQRTQQEDSAVYLCASSSRGDRANEQFFGPGTRLTVL.

This clonotype was counted a few times. This sequence joins TRBV20-1 and TRBJ2-2; D perhaps matches TRBD1 (5 bases). Trimming took 5 bases from V and 8 from J, leaving 12 bases between them. The CDR3 runs 12 residues. From germline, CDR1 is DFQATT and CDR2 SNEGSKA (reference sequence). CDR3 region: CSAPNGAGELFF. The CDR3 region has the DNA TGCAGTGCTCCGAATGGGGCGGGGGAGCTGTTTTTT.

The rearrangement joins TRBV5-1 to TRBJ1-1; D is unresolved. The CDR3 has 13 amino acids. Trimming took off 0 bases at V and 3 bases at J, with 6 bases between the two ends. Germline CDR1 SGHRS, CDR2 YFSETQ. CDR3 amino acids: CASSLVGYTEAFF. The CDR3 DNA reads as TGCGCCAGCAGCTTGGTGGGGTACACTGAAGCTTTCTTT.

The chain carries TRBV7-6 and TRBJ2-1; D is unresolved. V gave up 0 bases and J gave up 9 bases, with 9 bases separating them. Germline V gene sequence: CDR1 SGHVS, CDR2 FNYEAQ. This CDR3 has 13 residues. For the CDR3, the DNA is TGTGCCAGCAGCTTAGCGTCCACGACTGAGCAGTTCTTC. It specifies CASSLASTTEQFF.

This clonotype appeared many times. J is TRBJ2-3 and V is TRBV5-1, with D unresolved. The CDR3 covers 13 residues. Germline CDR1 reads SGHRS; CDR2 reads YFSETQ. Trimming removed 2 bases from V and 3 bases from J, with 7 bases in between. The CDR3 DNA reads as TGCGCCAGCAGCTTTATTTTGACAGATACGCAGTATTTT. Its translation: CASSFILTDTQYF. Based on the CDR3 plus reference TRBV5-1 and TRBJ2-3, the full variable domain is KAGVTQTPRYLIKTRGQQVTLSCSPISGHRSVSWYQQTPGQGLQFLFEYFSETQRNKGNFPGRFSGRQFSNSRSEMNVSTLELGDSALYLCASSFILTDTQYFGPGTRLTVL.

Only a few counts were recorded for this clonotype. This chain joins TRBV7-9 and TRBJ2-7; 9 bases agree with TRBD1. There are 15 residues in the CDR3. The V gene's germline CDR1 is SEHNR and CDR2 FQNEAQ (reference sequence). V shed 1 base, J shed 5 bases, and the junction held 6 bases outside the gene matches. CDR3 loop: CASSLGRDRENEQYF. CDR3 nucleotide sequence: TGTGCCAGCAGCTTAGGGAGGGACAGGGAGAACGAGCAGTACTTC.

This rearrangement joins TRBV3-1 to TRBJ2-1; TRBD2 agrees at 10 bases. CDR3 length: 16 amino acids. V was clipped by 4 bases and J by 8 bases; unmatched bases: 11. CDR1 is LGHDT, CDR2 YNNKEL, per germline (reference sequence). As DNA, the CDR3 is TGTGCCAGCAGCCCAGTTAGCGGGGGGATTGCTGATGAGCAGTTCTTC. Translating it yields CASSPVSGGIADEQFF.

This clonotype was counted between two and nine times. The chain couples TRBV2 to TRBJ2-3; D unclear. Trimming cost V 6 bases and J 6 bases, with 16 bases left between them. CDR3 size: 14 residues. Germline-derived CDR1 and CDR2 are SNHLY and FYNNEI. CDR3 residues: CASRPDFLGDTQYF. The CDR3 nucleotides read TGTGCCAGCAGACCCGATTTTCTGGGGGATACGCAGTATTTT.

Written as DNA, the CDR3 is TGTGCCAGCAGCTTTCTCGGGACAGGGAACACTGAAGCTTTCTTT. This codes for CASSFLGTGNTEAFF. The gene calls are TRBV11-2 and TRBJ1-1, with 8 positions matching TRBD1. V gave up 3 bases and J gave up 1 base; unmatched junction bases: 4. Per germline, CDR1 SGHAT and CDR2 FQNNGV. This CDR3 comprises 15 residues.

Only a few counts were recorded for this clonotype. The gene calls are TRBV9 and TRBJ2-1, with 8 bases aligning to TRBD2. The CDR3 consists of 14 residues. V shed 1 base and J 6 bases; nucleotides not matched to a gene: 3. Per germline, CDR1 SGDLS and CDR2 YYNGEE. CDR3 sequence reads: CASSVNLAGNEQFF. The CDR3, as DNA: TGTGCCAGCAGCGTAAACCTAGCGGGCAATGAGCAGTTCTTC.

This clonotype was seen a handful of times. The CDR3 DNA reads as TGTGCCAGCAGCCTCGGAGGAGCGGGGGGTAAGGAGACCCAGTACTTC. Its protein is CASSLGGAGGKETQYF. This rearrangement joins TRBV5-4 to TRBJ2-5; 9 nucleotides match TRBD2. CDR1 and CDR2 from the germline V gene are SGHNT and YYREEE (reference sequence). This CDR3 spans 16 amino acids. V shed 4 bases, J shed 5 bases, and the junction held 12 bases outside the gene matches. Based on the CDR3 plus reference TRBV5-4 and TRBJ2-5, the full variable domain is ETGVTQSPTHLIKTRGQQVTLRCSSQSGHNTVSWYQQALGQGPQFIFQYYREEENGRGNFPPRFSGLQFPNYSSELNVNALELDDSALYLCASSLGGAGGKETQYFGPGTRLLVL.

V usage is TRBV6-6 and J usage is TRBJ2-1; 10 bases map to TRBD1. In germline, CDR1 is MNHNY, CDR2 SVGAGI (reference sequence). With 7 bases clipped from V and 6 bases from J, the junction kept 3 bases outside the gene matches. The CDR3 loop spans 13 amino acids. The CDR3 bases are TGTGCCAGCACGGACAGGGGGGGCAATGAGCAGTTCTTC. It specifies CASTDRGGNEQFF.

This clonotype was detected only a few times. This chain joins TRBV5-4 and TRBJ2-3; the D is unclear. CDR3 length equals 15 residues. Trimming cost V 0 bases and J 0 bases, with 8 bases left between them. Germline CDR1 is SGHNT and CDR2 is YYREEE (reference sequence). The CDR3, as DNA: TGTGCCAGCAGCTTGGAACAGAGGAGCACAGATACGCAGTATTTT. This encodes CASSLEQRSTDTQYF.

In this sample, this clonotype turned up a few times. The chain recombines TRBV7-6 with TRBJ2-7; TRBD2 matches 10 bases. Germline-derived CDR1 and CDR2 are SGHVS and FNYEAQ. The CDR3 runs to 19 residues. Trimming took 5 bases from V and 2 from J; bases not matched to a gene: 18. The CDR3 reads CASSPQRTSGLRSAYEQYF. The CDR3 DNA sequence: TGTGCCAGCAGCCCGCAAAGGACTAGCGGTTTACGGTCCGCCTACGAGCAGTACTTC.

CDR3 sequence (DNA): TGCGCCAGCAGCTCTTGGACAGGGTCCAATGAGCAGTTCTTC. Its protein product is CASSSWTGSNEQFF. The chain carries TRBV5-1 and TRBJ2-1; TRBD1 agrees at 8 bases. Germline V lookup: CDR1 SGHRS, CDR2 YFSETQ. Losses at the gene ends were 3 bases for V and 6 bases for J; bases not matched to a gene: 5. The CDR3 has 14 residues.

The chain links TRBV10-3 to TRBJ2-7; the match to TRBD2 covers 12 bases. Trimming removed 0 bases from V and 2 bases from J; junction bases left unmatched: 2. The CDR3 contains 16 residues. Germline V gene data show CDR1 as ENHRY and CDR2 as SYGVKD. The CDR3 loop reads CAISESPSGGAYEQYF. DNA of the CDR3: TGTGCCATCAGTGAGTCGCCTAGCGGGGGGGCCTACGAGCAGTACTTC.

This clonotype was detected only a few times. The CDR3 sequence: CATGTGTLNEQFF. The CDR3, as DNA: TGTGCCACCGGTACCGGGACGCTCAATGAGCAGTTCTTC. The rearrangement uses TRBV24-1 and TRBJ2-1; D tentatively reads TRBD1 or TRBD2 (5 bases each). The V gene lost 9 bases and the J gene lost 6 bases, with 14 bases spanning the gap. There are 13 residues in the CDR3. CDR1 and CDR2 (germline): KGHDR, SFDVKD.

This clonotype was seen a few times. The V call is TRBV5-1, the J call TRBJ1-2, with TRBD1 matching over 7 bases. V dropped 2 bases and J dropped 8; count of bases not matched to a gene: 3. The CDR3 has 12 amino acids. CDR1 SGHRS and CDR2 YFSETQ come from the germline V gene. The CDR3 is CASSLQGNGYTF. As DNA, the CDR3 is TGCGCCAGCAGCTTACAGGGGAACGGCTACACCTTC. Together with reference TRBV5-1 and TRBJ1-2, the CDR3 gives the full variable domain: KAGVTQTPRYLIKTRGQQVTLSCSPISGHRSVSWYQQTPGQGLQFLFEYFSETQRNKGNFPGRFSGRQFSNSRSEMNVSTLELGDSALYLCASSLQGNGYTFGSGTRLTVV.

This clonotype was seen a few times. V gene TRBV15 combines with J gene TRBJ2-5, with D perhaps matching TRBD1 or TRBD2 (5 bases each). The CDR3 spans 14 residues. Germline V gene sequence: CDR1 LNHNV, CDR2 YYDKDF (reference sequence). V gave up 3 bases and J gave up 2 bases, with 10 bases separating them. In DNA form, the CDR3 reads TGTGCCACCAGCAGCCCCGGGGCACAAGAGACCCAGTACTTC. Translated: CATSSPGAQETQYF.

This clonotype was counted only a few times. Its ends do not fully match the called genes, so a read error is possible. The chain combines TRBV7-7 with TRBJ2-1, with a tentative D call TRBD1 (6 bases). The germline CDR1 and CDR2 sequences are SSHAT and FNYEAQ (reference sequence). This CDR3 contains 15 residues. The CDR3, as DNA: TGTGCTAGCAGCTTATTGGGGGCCTCCTACAATGAGCAGTTCTTC. Translation gives CASSLLGASYNEQFF.

The chain links TRBV29-1 to TRBJ1-4, with D perhaps TRBD1 (6 bases). The CDR3 spans 13 residues. V was clipped by 3 bases and J by 8 bases, with 13 bases between them. In germline, CDR1 is SQVTM, CDR2 ANQGSEA. CDR3 loop: CSVEGGGGEKLFF. In DNA form, the CDR3 reads TGCAGCGTTGAGGGCGGGGGCGGAGAAAAACTGTTTTTT.

This clonotype showed up just a few times. This chain uses TRBV4-1 with TRBJ2-3; 12 positions match TRBD2. Germline values: CDR1 MGHRA, CDR2 YSYEKL. The CDR3 covers 17 residues. Trimming removed 0 bases from V and 7 bases from J; junction bases left unmatched: 8. In DNA form, the CDR3 reads TGCGCCAGCAGCCAAGATCACCTAGCGGGGGGGCCATATACGCAGTATTTT. Its translation is CASSQDHLAGGPYTQYF.

This rearrangement joins TRBV20-1 to TRBJ2-7; maybe TRBD2 (6 bases). The CDR3 contains 13 residues. Trimming stripped 6 bases from V and 2 bases from J, with 14 bases between. Germline-derived CDR1 and CDR2 are DFQATT and SNEGSKA (reference sequence). The CDR3 sequence is CSAIRDSTYEQYF. DNA for the CDR3: TGCAGTGCAATCCGGGACTCGACCTACGAGCAGTACTTC.

This clonotype was found a few times. The V gene is TRBV12-3 or TRBV12-4, the J gene TRBJ2-5, with 7 bases aligning to TRBD2. The V gene end was trimmed by 3 bases and the J gene end by 1 base; junction bases not matched to a gene: 5. The CDR3 covers 15 residues. For the CDR3, the DNA is TGTGCCAGCAGTTTGATGTCTAGCGGCCAAGAGACCCAGTACTTC. Amino acid sequence: CASSLMSSGQETQYF.

The chain links TRBV14 to TRBJ2-1; possibly TRBD2 for D (5 bases). The CDR3 contains 12 residues. The germline CDR1 and CDR2 sequences are SGHDN and FVKESK. Trimming removed 1 base at V and 9 bases at J, with 7 bases between. The CDR3 here is CASSQVRGEQFF. The CDR3 DNA sequence: TGTGCCAGCAGCCAAGTTCGGGGTGAGCAGTTCTTC.

The chain joins TRBV29-1 to TRBJ2-3; D remains unclear. Germline V gene data show CDR1 as SQVTM and CDR2 as ANQGSEA. The CDR3 extends over 13 amino acids. V was pared by 3 bases and J by 2 bases, with 9 bases between. For the CDR3, the DNA is TGCAGCGTTGAGGGGTGGAACACAGATACGCAGTATTTT. Residues: CSVEGWNTDTQYF.

This clonotype was recorded a few times. The gene calls are TRBV18 and TRBJ2-7; D call uncertain. The V end was cut by 3 bases, the J end by 0 bases, with 9 bases between. This CDR3 has 14 amino acids. The germline V gene encodes CDR1 KGHSH and CDR2 LQKENI. The CDR3 protein is CASSPDGSSYEQYF. CDR3 DNA sequence: TGTGCCAGCTCACCGGACGGAAGCTCCTACGAGCAGTACTTC.